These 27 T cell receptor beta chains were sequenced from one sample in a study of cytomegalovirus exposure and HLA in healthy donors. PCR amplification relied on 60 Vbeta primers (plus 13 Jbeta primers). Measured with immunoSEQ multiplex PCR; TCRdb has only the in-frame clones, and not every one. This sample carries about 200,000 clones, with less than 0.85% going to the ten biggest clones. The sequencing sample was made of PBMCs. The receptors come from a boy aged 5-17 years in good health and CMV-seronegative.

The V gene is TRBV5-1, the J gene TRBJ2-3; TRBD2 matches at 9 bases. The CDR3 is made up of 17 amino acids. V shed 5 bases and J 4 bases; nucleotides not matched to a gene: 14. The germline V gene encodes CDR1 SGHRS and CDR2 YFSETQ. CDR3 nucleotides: TGCGCCAGCAGACCCCTTCTAAGCGGGGGGCCATCAGATACGCAGTATTTT. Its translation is CASRPLLSGGPSDTQYF.

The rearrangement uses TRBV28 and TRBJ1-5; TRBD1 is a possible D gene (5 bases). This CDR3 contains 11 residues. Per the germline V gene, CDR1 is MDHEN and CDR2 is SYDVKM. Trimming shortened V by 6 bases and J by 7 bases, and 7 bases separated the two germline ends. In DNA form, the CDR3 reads TGTGCCAGCAGGGGGGGACAGCCCCAGCATTTT. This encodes CASRGGQPQHF.

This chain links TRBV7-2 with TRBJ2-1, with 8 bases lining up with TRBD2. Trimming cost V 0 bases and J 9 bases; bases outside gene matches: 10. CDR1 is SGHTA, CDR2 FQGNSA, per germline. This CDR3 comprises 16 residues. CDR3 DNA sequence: TGTGCCAGCAGCTTAGCGCTAATCGGGGGGGCCTCTGAGCAGTTCTTC. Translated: CASSLALIGGASEQFF.

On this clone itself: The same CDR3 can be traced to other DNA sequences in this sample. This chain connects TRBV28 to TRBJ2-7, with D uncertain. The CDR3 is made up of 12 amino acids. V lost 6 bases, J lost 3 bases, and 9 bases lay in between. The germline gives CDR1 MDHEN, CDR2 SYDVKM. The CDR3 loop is CASSLRGYEQYF. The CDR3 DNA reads TGTGCCAGCAGCCTCCGAGGCTACGAGCAGTACTTC.

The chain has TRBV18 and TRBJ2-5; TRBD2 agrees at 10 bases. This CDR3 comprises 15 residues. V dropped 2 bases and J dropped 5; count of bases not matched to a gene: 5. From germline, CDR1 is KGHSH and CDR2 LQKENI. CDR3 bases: TGTGCCAGCTCACCAAGCGGGGGGGCTCGTGAGACCCAGTACTTC. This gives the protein CASSPSGGARETQYF.

The chain's CDR3 is CASSLTGLTGEKLFF. CDR3 nucleotide sequence: TGTGCCAGCAGTTTAACGGGACTAACTGGGGAAAAACTGTTTTTT. V is TRBV28 and J is TRBJ1-4; maybe TRBD1 (5 bases). The CDR3 spans 15 residues. The germline V gene encodes CDR1 MDHEN and CDR2 SYDVKM. The V gene lost 2 bases and the J gene lost 8 bases, with 15 bases spanning the gap.

CDR3 protein: CASSADRGKYNEQFF. The CDR3 region has the DNA TGTGCCAGCAGTGCCGACAGGGGGAAATACAATGAGCAGTTCTTC. The chain joins TRBV2 to TRBJ2-1, with 9 positions matching TRBD1. CDR1 is SNHLY, CDR2 FYNNEI, per germline. The CDR3 runs to 15 residues. Trimming at V came to 4 bases and at J to 4 bases, leaving 5 bases not matched to a gene.

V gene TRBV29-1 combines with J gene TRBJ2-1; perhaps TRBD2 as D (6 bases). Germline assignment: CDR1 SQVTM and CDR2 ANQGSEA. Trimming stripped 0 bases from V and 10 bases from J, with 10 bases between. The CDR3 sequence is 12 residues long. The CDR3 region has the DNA TGCAGCGTTGAAGATCGCGGGGAAGAGCAGTTCTTC. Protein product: CSVEDRGEEQFF.

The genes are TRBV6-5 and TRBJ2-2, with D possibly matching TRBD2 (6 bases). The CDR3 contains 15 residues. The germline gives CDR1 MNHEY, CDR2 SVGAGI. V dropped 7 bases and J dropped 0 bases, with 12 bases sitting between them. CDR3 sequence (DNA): TGTGCCAGCACCCGGACGGGAGCGAACACCGGGGAGCTGTTTTTT. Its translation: CASTRTGANTGELFF.

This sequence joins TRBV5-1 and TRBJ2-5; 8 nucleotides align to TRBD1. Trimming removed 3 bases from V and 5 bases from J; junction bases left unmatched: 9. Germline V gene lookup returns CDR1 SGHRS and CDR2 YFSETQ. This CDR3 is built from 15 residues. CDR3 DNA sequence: TGCGCCAGCAGCTCCAATGACAGGGGACAGGAGACCCAGTACTTC. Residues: CASSSNDRGQETQYF.

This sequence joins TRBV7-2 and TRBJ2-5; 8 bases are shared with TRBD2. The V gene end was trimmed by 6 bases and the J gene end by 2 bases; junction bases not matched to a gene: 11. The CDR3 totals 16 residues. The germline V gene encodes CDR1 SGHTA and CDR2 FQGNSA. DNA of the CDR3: TGTGCCAGCAGACTCCGACCTAGCGGGCCACAAGAGACCCAGTACTTC. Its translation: CASRLRPSGPQETQYF.

CDR3 region: CARDGRREYYGYTF. Here the CDR3 DNA reads TGTGCCAGAGATGGCCGGCGGGAGTACTATGGCTACACCTTC. This chain uses TRBV2 with TRBJ1-2; no definite D call. Per the germline V gene, CDR1 is SNHLY and CDR2 is FYNNEI. There are 14 residues in the CDR3. Trimming stripped 9 bases from V and 3 bases from J, with 17 bases between.

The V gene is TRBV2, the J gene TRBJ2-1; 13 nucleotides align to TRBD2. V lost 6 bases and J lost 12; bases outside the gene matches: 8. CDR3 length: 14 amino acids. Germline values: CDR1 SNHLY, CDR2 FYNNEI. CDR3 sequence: CASRRTSGGARQFF. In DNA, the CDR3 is TGTGCCAGCAGACGAACTAGCGGGGGGGCCCGGCAGTTCTTC.

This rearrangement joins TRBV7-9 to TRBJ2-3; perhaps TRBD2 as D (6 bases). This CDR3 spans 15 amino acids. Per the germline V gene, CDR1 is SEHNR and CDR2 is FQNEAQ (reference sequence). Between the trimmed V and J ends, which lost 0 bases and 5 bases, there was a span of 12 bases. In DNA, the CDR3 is TGTGCCAGCAGCTTAGCCGTGGGACTTTTAGATACGCAGTATTTT. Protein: CASSLAVGLLDTQYF.

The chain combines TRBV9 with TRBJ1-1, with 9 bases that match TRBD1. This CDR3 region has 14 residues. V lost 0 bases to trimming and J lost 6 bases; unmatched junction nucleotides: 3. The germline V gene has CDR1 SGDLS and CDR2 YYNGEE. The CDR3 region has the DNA TGTGCCAGCAGCGTAGACAGGGGGCTATCTGAAGCTTTCTTT. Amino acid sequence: CASSVDRGLSEAFF. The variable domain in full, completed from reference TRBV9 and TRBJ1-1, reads DSGVTQTPKHLITATGQRVTLRCSPRSGDLSVYWYQQSLDQGLQFLIQYYNGEERAKGNILERFSAQQFPDLHSELNLSSLELGDSALYFCASSVDRGLSEAFFGQGTRLTVV.

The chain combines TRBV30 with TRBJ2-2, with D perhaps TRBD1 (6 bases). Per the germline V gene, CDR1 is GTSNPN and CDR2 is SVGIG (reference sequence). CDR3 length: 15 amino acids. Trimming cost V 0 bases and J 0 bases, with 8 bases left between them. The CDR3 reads CAWSVWGPNTGELFF. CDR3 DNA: TGTGCCTGGAGTGTGTGGGGGCCGAACACCGGGGAGCTGTTTTTT.

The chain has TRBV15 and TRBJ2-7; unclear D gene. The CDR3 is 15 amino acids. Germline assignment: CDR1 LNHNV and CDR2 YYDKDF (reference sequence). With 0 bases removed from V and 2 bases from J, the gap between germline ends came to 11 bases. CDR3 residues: CATSRDLIVPYEQYF. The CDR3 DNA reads TGTGCCACCAGCAGAGATCTGATAGTCCCCTACGAGCAGTACTTC.

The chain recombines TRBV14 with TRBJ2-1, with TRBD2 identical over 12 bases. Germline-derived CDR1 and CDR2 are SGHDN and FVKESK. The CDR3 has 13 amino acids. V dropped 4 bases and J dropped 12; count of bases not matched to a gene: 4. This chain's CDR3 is CASSPWTSGTQFF. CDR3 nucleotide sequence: TGTGCCAGCAGCCCCTGGACTAGCGGGACGCAGTTCTTC.

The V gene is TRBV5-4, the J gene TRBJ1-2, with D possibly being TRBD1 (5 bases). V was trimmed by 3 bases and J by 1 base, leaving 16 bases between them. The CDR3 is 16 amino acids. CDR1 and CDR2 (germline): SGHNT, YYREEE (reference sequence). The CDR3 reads CASSSGQGTLNYGYTF. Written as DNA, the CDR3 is TGTGCCAGCAGCTCAGGCCAGGGAACTCTTAACTATGGCTACACCTTC. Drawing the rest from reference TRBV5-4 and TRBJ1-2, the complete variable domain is ETGVTQSPTHLIKTRGQQVTLRCSSQSGHNTVSWYQQALGQGPQFIFQYYREEENGRGNFPPRFSGLQFPNYSSELNVNALELDDSALYLCASSSGQGTLNYGYTFGSGTRLTVV.

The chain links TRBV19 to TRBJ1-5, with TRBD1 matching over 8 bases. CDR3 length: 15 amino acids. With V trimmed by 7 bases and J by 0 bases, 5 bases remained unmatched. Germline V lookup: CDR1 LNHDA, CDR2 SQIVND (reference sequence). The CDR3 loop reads CASTGGPYSNQPQHF. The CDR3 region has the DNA TGTGCCAGTACAGGGGGCCCCTATAGCAATCAGCCCCAGCATTTT.

CDR3 in amino acids: CASSRDSYEQYF. DNA for the CDR3: TGTGCCAGCAGCCGGGACAGCTACGAGCAGTACTTC. The rearrangement uses TRBV14 and TRBJ2-7, with 7 nucleotides matching TRBD1. Germline V lookup: CDR1 SGHDN, CDR2 FVKESK. The CDR3 spans 12 residues. Trimming took 4 bases from V and 3 from J; bases not matched to a gene: 0.

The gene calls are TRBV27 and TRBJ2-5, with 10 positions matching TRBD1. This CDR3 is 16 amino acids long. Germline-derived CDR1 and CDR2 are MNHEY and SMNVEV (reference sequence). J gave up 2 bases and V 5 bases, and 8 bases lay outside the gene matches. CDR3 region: CASSPRQGAYQETQYF. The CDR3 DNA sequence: TGTGCCAGCAGTCCCCGACAGGGGGCGTATCAAGAGACCCAGTACTTC.

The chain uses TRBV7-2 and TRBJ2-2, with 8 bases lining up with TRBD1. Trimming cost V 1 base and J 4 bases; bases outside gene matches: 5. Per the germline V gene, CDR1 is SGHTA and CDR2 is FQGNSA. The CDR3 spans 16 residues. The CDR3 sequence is CASSLDRGDGTGELFF. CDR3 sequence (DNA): TGTGCCAGCAGCTTAGACAGGGGGGATGGCACCGGGGAGCTGTTTTTT.

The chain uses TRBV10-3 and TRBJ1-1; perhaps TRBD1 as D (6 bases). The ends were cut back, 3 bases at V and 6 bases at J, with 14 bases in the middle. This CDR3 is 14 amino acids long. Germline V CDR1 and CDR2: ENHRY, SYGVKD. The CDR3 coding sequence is TGTGCCATCAGTGATCGGGACACCAGACCTGAAGCTTTCTTT. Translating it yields CAISDRDTRPEAFF.

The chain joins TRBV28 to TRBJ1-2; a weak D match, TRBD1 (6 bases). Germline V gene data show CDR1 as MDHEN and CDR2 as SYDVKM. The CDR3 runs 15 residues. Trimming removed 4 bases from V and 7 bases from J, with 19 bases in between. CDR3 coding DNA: TGTGCCAGCAGTTCACCCCAGGGGAGCAGTTCTGGCTACACCTTC. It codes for CASSSPQGSSSGYTF.

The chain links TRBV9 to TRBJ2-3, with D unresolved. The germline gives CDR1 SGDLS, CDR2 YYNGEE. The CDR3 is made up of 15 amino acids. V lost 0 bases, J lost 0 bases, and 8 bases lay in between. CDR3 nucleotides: TGTGCCAGCAGCGTAGACATGTCTAGCACAGATACGCAGTATTTT. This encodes CASSVDMSSTDTQYF.

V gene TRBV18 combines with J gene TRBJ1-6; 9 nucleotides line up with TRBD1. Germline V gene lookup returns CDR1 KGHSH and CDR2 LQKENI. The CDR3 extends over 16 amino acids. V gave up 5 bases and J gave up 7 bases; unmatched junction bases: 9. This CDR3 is CASSRTGVVNNSPLHF. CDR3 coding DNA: TGTGCCAGCTCAAGGACAGGGGTGGTAAACAATTCACCCCTCCACTTT.